This T cell receptor (beta chain) is from a study of blood T cell repertoires in COVID-19. Study-level background: Sample material is recorded as cDNA or gDNA derived from T cells, B-cell-depleted T cells, or PBMCs.

Some clones are missing from TCRdb's copy, which holds only in-frame ones; the method was immunoSEQ multiplex PCR. Of roughly 230,000 clones in the sample, 83% were seen once. The germline V and J ends were trimmed by 3 bases and 0 bases, with 6 bases remaining between them. The CDR3 has 13 amino acids. Germline CDR1 and CDR2: SGHRS and YFSETQ. This TCR came from a human donor in a cohort sampled during active COVID-19. Input material: peripheral blood. V is TRBV5-1 and J is TRBJ1-1; D is perhaps TRBD1 (5 bases). The CDR3 sequence: CASSWGVNTEAFF. For the CDR3, the DNA is TGCGCCAGCAGCTGGGGGGTGAACACTGAAGCTTTCTTT.